This T cell receptor (beta chain) was observed in a study of cytomegalovirus exposure and HLA in healthy donors. The wider study: Among the 370 or so donors who were genotyped, about 86% fell in the genetic ancestry cluster that is associated with self-reported Caucasian donors.

General study results and limits: It was about 150 TCR beta chains that were listed as cytomegalovirus-associated. When analyzed later, a missense DCLRE1C variant was found to be linked to TCR beta V- and J-gene trimming.

The PCR used 60 Vbeta and 13 Jbeta primers. Under the authors' procedure: There were some 87 million unique TCR beta chains by a later count, and approximately 10 million of them were shared. The data were produced by immunoSEQ multiplex PCR, yet TCRdb's version contains in-frame clones alone and is incomplete. D and trimming come from the DNA, and the V and J calls and clone size come from that table. Of approximately 150,000 clones listed, roughly 80% are singletons. Turning to this clone: What it recognizes is unknown. In the same sample, other DNA sequences code for this CDR3.

The V end was cut by 3 bases, the J end by 0 bases, with 6 bases between. The CDR3 is 13 amino acids. Germline V gene data show CDR1 as KGHSH and CDR2 as LQKENI. This sequence was found in a male donor in good health and CMV-seronegative. Sequences were obtained from PBMCs. The rearrangement uses TRBV18 and TRBJ2-7; D is perhaps TRBD2 (5 bases). The CDR3 is CASSPTSSYEQYF. In DNA form, the CDR3 reads TGTGCCAGCTCACCTACTAGCTCCTACGAGCAGTACTTC.